The next 30 T cell receptor beta chains were all read from a single sample in a study of blood T cell repertoires in COVID-19. Generated by immunoSEQ multiplex PCR, the TCRdb table keeps only in-frame clones and is missing some. The sample lists a few hundred thousand clones; 88% were seen once. The sample comprised PBMCs or T cells enriched from blood (not recorded which). Source of these receptors: an older woman in a cohort exposed to, infected with or recovered from COVID-19 (not recorded which).

The CDR3 nucleotides read TGTGCCAGCTCTAAGGGACTAGCGGGATTGGAGCAGTACTTC. This translates into CASSKGLAGLEQYF. The chain is built from TRBV18 and TRBJ2-7; TRBD2 matches 13 bases. V gave up 6 bases and J gave up 7 bases; unmatched junction bases: 6. The CDR3 covers 14 residues. Germline V gives CDR1 KGHSH, CDR2 LQKENI.

The rearrangement joins TRBV6-5 to TRBJ2-7, with 7 bases that match TRBD1. The CDR3 sequence is 15 residues long. V was pared by 5 bases and J by 3 bases, with 10 bases of the junction left unmatched. Germline V gives CDR1 MNHEY, CDR2 SVGAGI. In nucleotides, the CDR3 is TGTGCCAGCAGTCTGGACAGGTTGGGGGACTACGAGCAGTACTTC. Amino acid sequence: CASSLDRLGDYEQYF.

V usage is TRBV4-1 and J usage is TRBJ2-7, with a weak D call TRBD1 (7 bases). Trimming took 1 base from V and 5 from J, leaving 18 bases between them. There are 16 residues in the CDR3. Germline values: CDR1 MGHRA, CDR2 YSYEKL. Here the CDR3 DNA reads TGCGCCAGCAGCCAAGGGATTCCAGGGGGGTCCCACGAGCAGTACTTC. Translating gives CASSQGIPGGSHEQYF.

To note about this clone: One end of the junction fails to match germline, which may point to a read error. This rearrangement joins TRBV7-7 to TRBJ2-7; 8 nucleotides match TRBD2. This CDR3 region has 15 residues. From germline, CDR1 is SSHAT and CDR2 FNYEAQ (reference sequence). The CDR3 DNA reads TGTGCTAGCAGCCCTTGGCTAGCGGGCAACCCGGGGGAGTACTTC. Its translation is CASSPWLAGNPGEYF.

The V and J genes are TRBV4-1 and TRBJ2-5; 8 positions agree with TRBD2. Unmatched junction bases numbered 7, after V lost 5 bases and J lost 5 bases. Germline assignment: CDR1 MGHRA and CDR2 YSYEKL. CDR3 length equals 14 residues. Here the CDR3 reads CASSSPGGYETQYF. CDR3 nucleotides: TGCGCCAGCAGCTCCCCGGGAGGGTATGAGACCCAGTACTTC.

V usage is TRBV13 and J usage is TRBJ2-1, with TRBD2 matching over 8 bases. This CDR3 has 18 residues. The J segment lost 4 bases and the V segment lost 1 base, leaving 12 bases of the junction unmatched. Per the germline V gene, CDR1 is PRHDT and CDR2 is FYEKMQ (reference sequence). The CDR3 region is CASSLVQRVASGYNEQFF. The CDR3 DNA sequence: TGTGCCAGCAGCTTAGTGCAAAGGGTTGCTAGCGGGTACAATGAGCAGTTCTTC.

The gene calls are TRBV30 and TRBJ1-4, with no clear D. V lost 2 bases and J lost 12, with 10 bases in between. The CDR3 loop spans 11 amino acids. Germline V gene data show CDR1 as GTSNPN and CDR2 as SVGIG (reference sequence). The CDR3 reads CAWSSLTELFF. In DNA, the CDR3 is TGTGCCTGGAGTAGCCTAACGGAACTGTTTTTT.

The chain carries TRBV5-1 and TRBJ2-1; TRBD2 matches at 7 bases. The trim removed 5 bases at V and 4 bases at J, leaving 6 bases unmatched. This CDR3 contains 14 residues. Germline values: CDR1 SGHRS, CDR2 YFSETQ. The CDR3 is CASSPGREYNEQFF. The CDR3 bases are TGCGCCAGCAGTCCGGGGCGGGAGTACAATGAGCAGTTCTTC.

This clone was counted a single time. The gene calls are TRBV27 and TRBJ2-2, with 9 bases fitting TRBD2. Per germline, CDR1 MNHEY and CDR2 SMNVEV (reference sequence). V trimming: 5 bases; J trimming: 6 bases; junction bases outside the gene matches: 10. This CDR3 is built from 16 residues. Written as DNA, the CDR3 is TGTGCCAGCAGTCAGACTAGCGGACTGCCATCCGGGGAGCTGTTTTTT. This sequence encodes CASSQTSGLPSGELFF.

The rearrangement uses TRBV19 and TRBJ1-5; D uncertain. Germline-derived CDR1 and CDR2 are LNHDA and SQIVND (reference sequence). The CDR3 spans 14 residues. V was shortened by 9 bases and J by 2 bases, with 14 bases between the two germline ends. CDR3 in DNA: TGTGCCAGCTCTGCGCGGTCTGGCAATCAGCCCCAGCATTTT. Its protein is CASSARSGNQPQHF.

The chain recombines TRBV7-2 with TRBJ2-7; unclear D gene. This CDR3 region has 15 residues. The V end was cut by 1 base, the J end by 4 bases, with 14 bases between. Germline CDR1 SGHTA, CDR2 FQGNSA. The CDR3 sequence: CASSLDGFRGYEQYF. CDR3 nucleotides: TGTGCCAGCAGCTTAGACGGCTTTAGAGGTTACGAGCAGTACTTC.

The chain is built from TRBV10-3 and TRBJ2-7; D possibly corresponds to TRBD2 (5 bases). Deletions cut 6 bases from V and 2 bases from J, with 11 bases between. This CDR3 contains 13 residues. Germline values: CDR1 ENHRY, CDR2 SYGVKD. CDR3 sequence reads: CAIRQPGTYEQYF. CDR3 in DNA: TGTGCCATCAGACAGCCGGGAACCTACGAGCAGTACTTC.

The genes are TRBV15 and TRBJ1-2; no reliable D call. Trimming stripped 0 bases from V and 1 base from J, with 12 bases between. CDR1 and CDR2 from the germline V gene are LNHNV and YYDKDF (reference sequence). CDR3 length: 16 residues. This CDR3 is CATSRDFFQDNYGYTF. CDR3 coding DNA: TGTGCCACCAGCAGAGATTTTTTCCAGGATAACTATGGCTACACCTTC.

V usage is TRBV20-1 and J usage is TRBJ2-3; no clear D. Trimming took 7 bases from V and 5 from J, leaving 10 bases between them. Germline V gene lookup returns CDR1 DFQATT and CDR2 SNEGSKA (reference sequence). The CDR3 has 11 residues. In nucleotides, the CDR3 is TGCAGTGTGGCTAGACGAGATACGCAGTATTTT. Its translation is CSVARRDTQYF.

This rearrangement joins TRBV27 to TRBJ1-1, with D maybe TRBD1 (5 bases). The CDR3 runs to 17 residues. CDR1 and CDR2 from the germline V gene are MNHEY and SMNVEV (reference sequence). V lost 5 bases, J lost 1 base, and 20 bases lay in between. CDR3 DNA sequence: TGTGCCAGCAGTCTCCGTGCAGGGTCCCTCGAGAACACTGAAGCTTTCTTT. Amino acid sequence: CASSLRAGSLENTEAFF.

V is TRBV6-5 and J is TRBJ1-6; 7 bases agree with TRBD1. Losses at the gene ends were 6 bases for V and 7 bases for J; bases not matched to a gene: 9. CDR3 size: 15 residues. Looked up from germline, CDR1 is MNHEY and CDR2 is SVGAGI. CDR3 coding DNA: TGTGCCAGCAGCAACGACAGGGCCAGGAATTCACCCCTCCACTTT. Translated, it gives CASSNDRARNSPLHF.

The chain joins TRBV20-1 to TRBJ2-1, with TRBD1 as a possible D gene (6 bases). The CDR3 contains 16 residues. Per the germline V gene, CDR1 is DFQATT and CDR2 is SNEGSKA (reference sequence). Between the trimmed V and J ends, which lost 3 bases and 10 bases, there was a span of 25 bases. For the CDR3, the DNA is TGCAGTGCTAGTCTACGTAGGGGAGACAGGTCGTTAGAGCAGTTCTTC. Its translation: CSASLRRGDRSLEQFF.

The chain uses TRBV5-4 and TRBJ1-4, with TRBD1 identical over 9 bases. V gave up 0 bases and J gave up 7 bases; unmatched junction bases: 7. CDR3 length: 16 amino acids. The germline CDR1 and CDR2 sequences are SGHNT and YYREEE (reference sequence). The CDR3 here is CASSLGGTGRFEKLFF. CDR3 nucleotides: TGTGCCAGCAGCTTGGGGGGGACAGGGCGGTTTGAAAAACTGTTTTTT.

The J gene is TRBJ2-7, the V gene TRBV28, with D tentatively TRBD2 (5 bases). The germline V gene encodes CDR1 MDHEN and CDR2 SYDVKM. The CDR3 totals 15 residues. The germline V and J ends were trimmed by 1 base and 3 bases, with 13 bases remaining between them. CDR3 sequence (DNA): TGTGCCAGCAGTTTATTTCGCGGGTCCAACTACGAGCAGTACTTC. Its translation is CASSLFRGSNYEQYF.

This clone was detected many times. J is TRBJ2-2 and V is TRBV6-4; TRBD1 agrees at 10 bases. The CDR3 has 15 residues. The trim removed 2 bases at V and 5 bases at J, leaving 2 bases unmatched. Germline V lookup: CDR1 MRHNA, CDR2 SNTAGT. The CDR3 DNA reads as TGTGCCAGCAGTGACGGGACAGGGGCGACCGGGGAGCTGTTTTTT. Protein: CASSDGTGATGELFF.

The chain joins TRBV7-3 to TRBJ2-7; possible D gene TRBD1, 5 bases. V lost 2 bases, J lost 6 bases, and 11 bases lay in between. CDR3 length equals 13 residues. CDR1 and CDR2 (germline): SGHTA, FQGTGA. The CDR3 DNA reads TGTGCCAGCAGCTTACCAGGGTTTGGCGAGCAGTACTTC. This sequence encodes CASSLPGFGEQYF. Full variable domain (outside the CDR3, taken from reference TRBV7-3 and TRBJ2-7): GAGVSQTPSNKVTEKGKYVELRCDPISGHTALYWYRQSLGQGPEFLIYFQGTGAADDSGLPNDRFFAVRPEGSVSTLKIQRTERGDSAVYLCASSLPGFGEQYFGPGTRLTVT.

The CDR3 DNA reads TGTGCCAGTAGCCAGGACAGGGCGGGCACAGATACGCAGTATTTT. It is translated as CASSQDRAGTDTQYF. J is TRBJ2-3 and V is TRBV19, with TRBD1 matching over 8 bases. Looked up from germline, CDR1 is LNHDA and CDR2 is SQIVND (reference sequence). V lost 6 bases to trimming and J lost 1 base; unmatched junction nucleotides: 6. The CDR3 totals 15 residues.

This clone was detected a few times. This sequence joins TRBV28 and TRBJ1-2; no clear D. The CDR3 is 15 residues long. The V gene's germline CDR1 is MDHEN and CDR2 SYDVKM. V shed 4 bases and J shed 5 bases, with 17 bases lying between them. CDR3 amino acids: CASSSTGNLPYGYTF. CDR3 nucleotide sequence: TGTGCCAGCAGTTCGACCGGGAATTTACCGTATGGCTACACCTTC.

The chain combines TRBV30 with TRBJ1-1; TRBD1 matches 9 bases. CDR1 is GTSNPN and CDR2 is SVGIG in the germline V gene (reference sequence). The V gene end was trimmed by 2 bases and the J gene end by 11 bases; junction bases not matched to a gene: 12. This CDR3 is 14 amino acids long. CDR3 region: CAWSRDRALMGAFF. CDR3 in DNA: TGTGCCTGGAGTCGGGACAGGGCCCTGATGGGGGCTTTCTTT.

The chain carries TRBV7-8 and TRBJ2-7; D gene uncertain. The length of the CDR3 is 14 residues. V was trimmed by 4 bases and J by 0 bases, leaving 10 bases between them. Per the germline V gene, CDR1 is SGHVS and CDR2 is FQNEAQ. This chain's CDR3 is CASSSGWVSYEQYF. The CDR3 coding sequence is TGTGCCAGCAGCTCCGGGTGGGTCTCCTACGAGCAGTACTTC.

The CDR3 region has the DNA TGTGCCAGTAGTATGGGAAGGGGAACAACTAATGAAAAACTGTTTTTT. Protein sequence: CASSMGRGTTNEKLFF. The chain couples TRBV19 to TRBJ1-4; D perhaps matches TRBD1 (5 bases). Germline V gene data show CDR1 as LNHDA and CDR2 as SQIVND (reference sequence). V was clipped by 3 bases and J by 0 bases, with 11 bases between them. This CDR3 has 16 residues.

The chain links TRBV3-1 (or the pseudogene TRBV3-2) to TRBJ1-1, with D perhaps matching TRBD1 (5 bases). The V end lost 4 bases, the J end lost 1 base, and 19 bases lay between the germline ends. This CDR3 comprises 17 residues. In germline, CDR1 is LGHDT, CDR2 YNNKEL (reference sequence). CDR3 protein: CASSPAGRWGGNTEAFF. Written as DNA, the CDR3 is TGTGCCAGCAGCCCCGCCGGGAGGTGGGGGGGGAACACTGAAGCTTTCTTT.

The chain recombines TRBV6-5 with TRBJ1-2; 9 bases fit TRBD1. Germline V CDR1 and CDR2: MNHEY, SVGAGI. CDR3 length: 15 residues. V lost 4 bases to trimming and J lost 1 base; unmatched junction nucleotides: 4. The CDR3 DNA follows: TGTGCCAGCAGTTTCGGGACAGGGATTAACTATGGCTACACCTTC. Translating gives CASSFGTGINYGYTF.

The chain uses TRBV4-3 and TRBJ1-2; 9 bases line up with TRBD1. V shed 4 bases and J 4 bases; nucleotides not matched to a gene: 10. Looked up from germline, CDR1 is LGHNA and CDR2 is YSLEER. This CDR3 comprises 16 residues. CDR3 residues: CASSPIRGQGSYGYTF. In nucleotides, the CDR3 is TGCGCCAGCAGCCCAATCCGGGGACAGGGCAGCTATGGCTACACCTTC.

This clone came up once. V and J are TRBV15 and TRBJ2-1, with D tentatively TRBD2 (6 bases). Germline V lookup: CDR1 LNHNV, CDR2 YYDKDF (reference sequence). CDR3 length equals 15 residues. The ends were cut back, 2 bases at V and 10 bases at J, with 18 bases in the middle. The CDR3 coding sequence is TGTGCCACCAGCAGACCTCTTCAACGGGGGTACGAGCAGTTCTTC. Amino acid sequence: CATSRPLQRGYEQFF.